This T cell receptor (beta chain) was found in a study of Tregs in tolerant kidney transplant recipients. Study-level background: The nonmyeloablative bone marrow transplants came from related graft donors, with transient mixed chimerism. Study-level findings and limits: Tregs expanded with activated donor B cells seemed most donor-specific.

Sequencing used immunoSEQ multiplex PCR; TCRdb keeps in-frame clones, though not all of them. The top ten clones hold 0.3% to 0.4% of a sample with under 95,000 clones, 80% to 95% of them seen once. In the case of this clone: Its antigen is currently unknown.

Thawed PBMCs were FACS-sorted into unstimulated CD4+CD25+CD127- regulatory T cells, CD4+CD25- non-regulatory cells, CD4 and CD8 cells. Thawed PBMCs were rested overnight at 37°C with 150 to 200 IU/ml IL-2 before regulatory T cell sorting. The receptor's source is a human donor who received a combined kidney and bone marrow transplant. The sample consisted of Tregs from blood, taken before the transplant.

CDR3 DNA: TGTGCCTGGAGTGTACCCCAGGCAAATCAGCCCCAGCATTTT. It yields the protein CAWSVPQANQPQHF. The genes are TRBV30 and TRBJ1-5, with no clear D. V was trimmed by 0 bases and J by 4 bases, leaving 10 bases between them. The CDR3 runs to 14 residues. Germline V gives CDR1 GTSNPN, CDR2 SVGIG (reference sequence). The full variable domain, its missing parts supplied by reference TRBV30 and TRBJ1-5, is SQTIHQWPATLVQPVGSPLSLECTVEGTSNPNLYWYRQAAGRGLQLLFYSVGIGQISSEVPQNLSASRPQDRQFILSSKKLLLSDSGFYLCAWSVPQANQPQHFGDGTRLSIL.